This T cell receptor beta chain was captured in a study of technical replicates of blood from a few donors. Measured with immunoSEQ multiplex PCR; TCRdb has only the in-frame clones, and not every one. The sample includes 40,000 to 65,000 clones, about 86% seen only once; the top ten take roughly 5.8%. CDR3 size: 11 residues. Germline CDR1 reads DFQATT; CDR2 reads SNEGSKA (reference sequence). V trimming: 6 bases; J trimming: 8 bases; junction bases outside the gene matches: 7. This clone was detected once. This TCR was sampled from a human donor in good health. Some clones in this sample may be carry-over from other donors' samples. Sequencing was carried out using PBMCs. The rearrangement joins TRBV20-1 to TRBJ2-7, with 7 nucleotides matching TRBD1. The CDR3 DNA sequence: TGCAGTGCCCAGGGGGTAGGCAAGCAGTACTTC. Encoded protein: CSAQGVGKQYF.